The 29 T cell receptor beta chains in this list originate from one sample, sequenced in a study of low-dose radiotherapy and immunotherapy resistance in tumors (dated by TCRdb to the early 2020s). What this sample's time point label stands for: after trial treatment. The treatment or condition tag for this specimen amounts to: LDRT plus nivolumab, ipilimumab, low-dose cyclophosphamide and aspirin (RACIN trial). Sequencing was performed on an Illumina HiSeq 2500. To make first-strand cDNA, Superscript III was used along with a set of TRAV- and TRBV-specific primers so that both the TCRalpha and TCRbeta chains were covered. TCRs were amplified with Phusion for about 22 PCR cycles using a constant-region primer together with the adapter attached to the V primers. The public reads were reanalyzed by TCRdb: fastp trimming at Q25, MiXCR alignment, in-frame beta chains only. One record per CDR3 amino acid sequence lists the most common genes and DNA. Present in this sample are about 100,000 distinct CDR3 sequences, less than 25% of which were seen just once. Approximately 4% of the sample is in the top ten clones.

The input for sequencing was PBMCs, taken after low-dose radiotherapy plus immunotherapy. All receptors derive from a male donor with prostate cancer.

This clonotype came up many times. The chain couples TRBV5-5 to TRBJ1-5, with D possibly TRBD1 on 5 matching bases. Trimming left V 0 bases short and J 7 bases short, with 14 bases between. The CDR3 length is 15 residues. Germline V gene data show CDR1 as SGHKS and CDR2 as YYEKEE (reference sequence). The CDR3 sequence is CASSLEGAVGQPQHF. DNA of the CDR3: TGTGCCAGCAGCTTGGAAGGGGCCGTGGGGCAGCCCCAGCATTTT.

The chain recombines TRBV4-3 with TRBJ1-2, with 8 bases lining up with TRBD1. This CDR3 contains 15 residues. Germline V gene data show CDR1 as LGHNA and CDR2 as YSLEER. V gave up 0 bases and J gave up 8 bases; unmatched junction bases: 8. The DNA for the CDR3 is TGCGCCAGCAGCCAAGACGCAGGACAGGGCTTAGGCTACACCTTC. This sequence encodes CASSQDAGQGLGYTF.

This clonotype has only one observation. This likely stems from a read error, as it lies one base from a far larger clone. The genes are TRBV5-1 and TRBJ2-1; the match to TRBD2 covers 8 bases. Trimming cost V 6 bases and J 10 bases; bases outside gene matches: 12. The V gene's germline CDR1 is SGHRS and CDR2 YFSETQ. The CDR3 is 14 amino acids. CDR3 bases: TGCGCCAGCACTAATAGCGGGACCGTTGGGGAGCAGTTCTTC. This gives the protein CASTNSGTVGEQFF.

The chain uses TRBV5-1 and TRBJ2-1; 11 bases line up with TRBD2. J gave up 4 bases and V 0 bases, and 3 bases lay outside the gene matches. The CDR3 runs 16 residues. Germline CDR1 is SGHRS and CDR2 is YFSETQ. In DNA form, the CDR3 reads TGCGCCAGCAGCTTGGCGACTAGCGGGGATTACAATGAGCAGTTCTTC. As protein: CASSLATSGDYNEQFF.

Turning to this clonotype: This likely stems from a read error, as it lies one base from a far larger clone. The genes are TRBV7-6 and TRBJ2-3; 7 bases are a match to TRBD2. Germline CDR1 SGHVS, CDR2 FNYEAQ. The CDR3 runs 13 residues. In nucleotides, the CDR3 is TGTCCCAGCAGGAGCGGGGTGGGGGATACGCAGTATTTT. As protein: CPSRSGVGDTQYF.

This clonotype showed up many times. This chain connects TRBV27 to TRBJ2-3; either TRBD1 or TRBD2 may supply D (6 bases each). Germline CDR1 reads MNHEY; CDR2 reads SMNVEV (reference sequence). V dropped 2 bases and J dropped 4 bases, with 13 bases sitting between them. The CDR3 covers 15 residues. The CDR3 is CASSLRGGGPDTQYF. In DNA, the CDR3 is TGTGCCAGCAGTTTACGAGGAGGGGGGCCAGATACGCAGTATTTT.

This clonotype was observed many times. The rearrangement links TRBV20-1 to TRBJ1-2; D is perhaps TRBD1 (5 bases). Trimming stripped 3 bases from V and 6 bases from J, with 17 bases between. CDR1 DFQATT and CDR2 SNEGSKA come from the germline V gene (reference sequence). The length of the CDR3 is 14 residues. The CDR3 DNA reads as TGCAGTGCTAGCCGGGACGAAGGGGCCCATGGCTACACCTTC. It specifies CSASRDEGAHGYTF.

This clonotype was observed many times. The chain couples TRBV2 to TRBJ2-5, with TRBD1 as a possible D gene (5 bases). Germline assignment: CDR1 SNHLY and CDR2 FYNNEI. Between the trimmed V and J ends, which lost 7 bases and 3 bases, there was a span of 12 bases. The length of the CDR3 is 13 residues. The CDR3 sequence is CASIWQGEETQYF. The DNA of the CDR3 is TGTGCCAGCATATGGCAGGGCGAAGAGACCCAGTACTTC.

This clonotype was recorded many times. The gene calls are TRBV19 and TRBJ1-1; D remains unclear. The V end lost 7 bases, the J end lost 5 bases, and 14 bases lay between the germline ends. The CDR3 consists of 13 residues. The germline V gene encodes CDR1 LNHDA and CDR2 SQIVND (reference sequence). In nucleotides, the CDR3 is TGTGCCAGTAATGACTACCCGGGGACTGAAGCTTTCTTT. Translation gives CASNDYPGTEAFF.

This clonotype was found many times. The chain joins TRBV12-3 or TRBV12-4 to TRBJ2-3, with 9 bases that match TRBD1. This CDR3 contains 14 residues. With 7 bases clipped from V and 7 bases from J, the junction kept 9 bases outside the gene matches. The CDR3, as DNA: TGTGCCAGCATCCTTACAGGGGGCATGAATACGCAGTATTTT. It codes for CASILTGGMNTQYF.

This clonotype was counted many times. J is TRBJ1-4 and V is TRBV6-1; tentatively, D is TRBD1 (5 bases). Trimming shortened V by 1 base and J by 4 bases, and 13 bases separated the two germline ends. CDR3 length equals 16 residues. The germline gives CDR1 MNHNS, CDR2 SASEGT. This chain's CDR3 is CASSEGMGVFNEKLFF. DNA of the CDR3: TGTGCCAGCAGTGAAGGGATGGGGGTGTTTAATGAAAAACTGTTTTTT.

This clonotype was seen ten or more times. The J gene is TRBJ1-6, the V gene TRBV3-1; D unclear. Germline loops: CDR1 LGHDT, CDR2 YNNKEL (reference sequence). V was trimmed by 5 bases and J by 1 base, leaving 12 bases between them. This CDR3 has 16 residues. The CDR3 reads CASSSSGKSYNSPLHF. CDR3 coding DNA: TGTGCCAGCAGCTCTAGTGGAAAGTCCTATAATTCACCCCTCCACTTT. Variable domain in full (rest from reference TRBV3-1 and TRBJ1-6): DTAVSQTPKYLVTQMGNDKSIKCEQNLGHDTMYWYKQDSKKFLKIMFSYNNKELIINETVPNRFSPKSPDKAHLNLHINSLELGDSAVYFCASSSSGKSYNSPLHFGNGTRLTVT.

This clonotype occurred many times. This chain uses TRBV5-4 with TRBJ2-7; no reliable D call. Looked up from germline, CDR1 is SGHNT and CDR2 is YYREEE (reference sequence). Trimming stripped 0 bases from V and 3 bases from J, with 13 bases between. The CDR3 totals 15 residues. The CDR3 loop reads CASSLDGQLYYEQYF. The CDR3, as DNA: TGTGCCAGCAGCTTGGACGGCCAGCTCTACTACGAGCAGTACTTC.

This clonotype has ten or more counts. This chain links TRBV6-5 with TRBJ2-7; 7 nucleotides agree with TRBD2. CDR1 is MNHEY, CDR2 SVGAGI, per germline. The junction had 5 bases not matched to a gene; V was cut back by 6 bases and J by 0 bases. There are 14 residues in the CDR3. Written as DNA, the CDR3 is TGTGCCAGCAGCCCCACTAGCGACTCCTACGAGCAGTACTTC. It codes for CASSPTSDSYEQYF.

The chain has TRBV5-1 and TRBJ2-3; no clear D gene. Trimming stripped 2 bases from V and 2 bases from J, with 9 bases between. This CDR3 spans 14 amino acids. CDR1 and CDR2 from the germline V gene are SGHRS and YFSETQ. CDR3 sequence (DNA): TGCGCCAGCAGCTTAGGATGGGACACAGATACGCAGTATTTT. Its protein product is CASSLGWDTDTQYF.

This clonotype was observed a handful of times. V is TRBV6-1 and J is TRBJ1-4; D is unresolved. Trimming removed 4 bases at V and 8 bases at J, with 11 bases between. This CDR3 has 13 amino acids. Per the germline V gene, CDR1 is MNHNS and CDR2 is SASEGT. The CDR3 nucleotides read TGTGCCAGCAGTGTAGAGCACTACGAAAAACTGTTTTTT. This gives the protein CASSVEHYEKLFF.

This clonotype was found many times. This chain joins TRBV30 and TRBJ2-3, with TRBD1 matching 8 bases. The ends lost 5 bases at V and 4 bases at J; junction bases unmatched: 2. Germline V gene lookup returns CDR1 GTSNPN and CDR2 SVGIG (reference sequence). The CDR3 loop spans 12 amino acids. The CDR3, as DNA: TGTGCCTGGGGACAGGGCTCAGATACGCAGTATTTT. Translating it yields CAWGQGSDTQYF.

The table lists this clonotype with many counts. V is TRBV7-9 and J is TRBJ2-3; D is perhaps TRBD1 (6 bases). Germline V lookup: CDR1 SEHNR, CDR2 FQNEAQ (reference sequence). V was pared by 5 bases and J by 0 bases, with 12 bases between. The CDR3 consists of 15 residues. The CDR3 coding sequence is TGTGCCAGCAGCCCACCGGACAGCAGCACAGATACGCAGTATTTT. Protein product: CASSPPDSSTDTQYF.

The chain carries TRBV11-2 and TRBJ2-5; 8 bases fit TRBD1. This CDR3 spans 18 amino acids. After removal of 1 base from V and 5 bases from J, the junction contained 15 bases not matched to a gene. Germline lookup yields CDR1 SGHAT and CDR2 FQNNGV. The CDR3 coding sequence is TGTGCCAGCAGCTTAGGCGCAGGGGGCGTGGGGTCCCGGGAGACCCAGTACTTC. Translating gives CASSLGAGGVGSRETQYF.

Many counts were recorded for this clonotype. CDR3 sequence: CARRTGRGPNEQFF. CDR3 nucleotides: TGTGCCAGAAGGACAGGACGAGGGCCCAATGAGCAGTTCTTC. This chain uses TRBV2 with TRBJ2-1; 7 bases map to TRBD1. The length of the CDR3 is 14 residues. The V segment lost 9 bases and the J segment 6 bases; nucleotides outside the gene matches: 11. Germline V gene lookup returns CDR1 SNHLY and CDR2 FYNNEI.

This clonotype was seen a handful of times. The chain has TRBV7-9 and TRBJ2-7; the D gene could be TRBD1 or TRBD2 (5 bases each). This CDR3 region has 13 residues. CDR1 and CDR2 from the germline V gene are SEHNR and FQNEAQ (reference sequence). Trimming took 3 bases from V and 4 from J, leaving 10 bases between them. The CDR3 nucleotides are TGTGCCAGCAGCTTCTCCGGGGCTTACGAGCAGTACTTC. Amino acids: CASSFSGAYEQYF.

This clonotype occurred many times. The rearrangement uses TRBV19 and TRBJ2-1; TRBD2 matches 15 bases. The CDR3 contains 17 residues. V shed 4 bases, J shed 1 base, and the junction held 2 bases outside the gene matches. Germline CDR1 is LNHDA and CDR2 is SQIVND (reference sequence). The CDR3 is CASSTGLAGGSYNEQFF. CDR3 coding DNA: TGTGCCAGTAGTACAGGACTAGCGGGGGGGTCCTACAATGAGCAGTTCTTC.

There are many counts of this clonotype. V is TRBV6-2 or TRBV6-3 and J is TRBJ1-2, with D unresolved. V was cut by 5 bases and J by 6 bases, with 16 bases left in between. Germline V gives CDR1 MNHEY, CDR2 SVGEGT. This CDR3 spans 14 amino acids. The CDR3 protein is CASSGTRAANGYTF. The DNA of the CDR3 is TGTGCCAGCAGTGGAACACGGGCCGCCAATGGCTACACCTTC.

This clonotype was observed at least ten times. The chain carries TRBV6-6 and TRBJ2-1; 7 bases are a match to TRBD2. Germline CDR1 is MNHNY and CDR2 is SVGAGI (reference sequence). CDR3 length: 15 residues. Trimming cost V 7 bases and J 0 bases; bases outside gene matches: 6. CDR3 DNA sequence: TGTGCCAGCAAAATAGCGGGCGACTCCTACAATGAGCAGTTCTTC. This sequence encodes CASKIAGDSYNEQFF.

CDR3 nucleotide sequence: TGTGCCAGTGCGGACAGGGGAAATCCCTACGAGCAGTACTTC. It codes for CASADRGNPYEQYF. The gene calls are TRBV19 and TRBJ2-7; 9 bases align to TRBD1. The CDR3 contains 14 residues. V dropped 8 bases and J dropped 2; count of bases not matched to a gene: 7. The germline V gene encodes CDR1 LNHDA and CDR2 SQIVND (reference sequence).

This clonotype was seen repeatedly, ten times or more. The chain combines TRBV7-9 with TRBJ2-7, with D perhaps TRBD1 or TRBD2 (5 bases each). Germline V CDR1 and CDR2: SEHNR, FQNEAQ (reference sequence). V was pared by 3 bases and J by 12 bases, with 18 bases between. The CDR3 spans 13 residues. Here the CDR3 reads CASSLDRGGGRYF. DNA of the CDR3: TGTGCCAGCAGCTTGGATAGGGGCGGAGGACGGTACTTC.

Notes on this clonotype: A read error is the likely source, as a far larger clone sits one nucleotide away. The J gene is TRBJ1-4, the V gene TRBV6-8, with a tentative D call TRBD1 (5 bases). There are 12 residues in the CDR3. Per the germline V gene, CDR1 is MNHGY and CDR2 is SAAAGT. In nucleotides, the CDR3 is TGTGCCAGCAGAGGGGCGGTCGAAAAACTGTGTTTT. Protein: CASRGAVEKLCF.

V gene TRBV7-2 combines with J gene TRBJ2-1; tentatively, D is TRBD2 (5 bases). This CDR3 has 14 amino acids. Per the germline V gene, CDR1 is SGHTA and CDR2 is FQGNSA. V gave up 4 bases and J gave up 7 bases, with 14 bases separating them. CDR3 DNA: TGTGCCAGCAGCTCACAACCTACGGGGAATGAGCAGTTCTTC. Translated, it gives CASSSQPTGNEQFF.

The chain is built from TRBV19 and TRBJ1-2, with 7 bases lining up with TRBD1. The J segment lost 1 base and the V segment lost 5 bases, leaving 13 bases of the junction unmatched. The germline CDR1 and CDR2 sequences are LNHDA and SQIVND (reference sequence). The CDR3 covers 17 residues. The CDR3 region is CASSSRGQPNYNYGYTF. CDR3 nucleotide sequence: TGTGCCAGTAGTTCGAGGGGACAGCCCAATTATAACTATGGCTACACCTTC.